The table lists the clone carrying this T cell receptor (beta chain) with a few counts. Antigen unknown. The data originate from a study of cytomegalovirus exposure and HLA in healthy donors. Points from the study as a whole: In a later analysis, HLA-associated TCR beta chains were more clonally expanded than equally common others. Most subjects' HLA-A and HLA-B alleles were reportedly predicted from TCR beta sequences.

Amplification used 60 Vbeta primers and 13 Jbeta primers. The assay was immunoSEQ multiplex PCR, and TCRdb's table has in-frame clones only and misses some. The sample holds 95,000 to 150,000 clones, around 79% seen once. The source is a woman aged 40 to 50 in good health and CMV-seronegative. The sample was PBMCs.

The CDR3 DNA reads as TGTGCCAGCAGCCGCCCCCTGGGGGGACTGAGGGTGGGTGAGCAGTTCTTC. Amino acid sequence: CASSRPLGGLRVGEQFF. The chain carries TRBV13 and TRBJ2-1; D perhaps matches TRBD2 (6 bases). Trimming stripped 5 bases from V and 9 bases from J, with 26 bases between. Germline loops: CDR1 PRHDT, CDR2 FYEKMQ (reference sequence). The CDR3 contains 17 residues. Filled out from reference TRBV13 and TRBJ2-1, the complete variable domain reads AAGVIQSPRHLIKEKRETATLKCYPIPRHDTVYWYQQGPGQDPQFLISFYEKMQSDKGSIPDRFSAQQFSDYHSELNMSSLELGDSALYFCASSRPLGGLRVGEQFFGPGTRLTVL.